The present entry profiles one T cell receptor beta chain with its context. Its matching antigen is unknown. With 0 bases removed from V and 8 bases from J, the gap between germline ends came to 16 bases. Germline assignment: CDR1 MGHDK and CDR2 SYGVNS. The CDR3 runs 15 residues. The sample is drawn from a study of graft-versus-host responses after intestinal transplantation. Findings and limits, study-wide: The presence of high graft-versus-host to host-versus-graft clonal ratios in allografts characterized patients with graft-donor T cell macrochimerism. Detection of GvH clones occurred in recipient marrow, and some had their first appearance in ileum or blood. HvG clone declines early post-transplant were associated with peak circulating GvH levels.

TCRdb's table, derived via immunoSEQ multiplex PCR, lists solely in-frame clones and lacks some. The sample records just over 20,000 clones, approximately 92% being singletons. This sequence was found in a human patient who received an intestinal transplant, so some T cells may come from the graft donor. The chain employs TRBV25-1 and TRBJ2-5, with D unclear. Specimen: PBMCs, collected roughly 65 days after intestinal transplantation. DNA of the CDR3: TGTGCCAGCAGTGAATATAGGCAGACCGCCGCAACCCAGTACTTC. This encodes CASSEYRQTAATQYF.